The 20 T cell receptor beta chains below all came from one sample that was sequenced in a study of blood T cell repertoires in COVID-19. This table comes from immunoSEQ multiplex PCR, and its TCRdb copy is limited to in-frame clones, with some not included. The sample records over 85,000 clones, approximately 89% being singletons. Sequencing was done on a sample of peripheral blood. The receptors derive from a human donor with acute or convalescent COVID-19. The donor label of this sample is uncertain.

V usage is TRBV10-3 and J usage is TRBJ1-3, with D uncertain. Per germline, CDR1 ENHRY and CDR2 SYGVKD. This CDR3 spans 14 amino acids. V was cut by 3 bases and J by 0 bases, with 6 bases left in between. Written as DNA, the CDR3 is TGTGCCATCAGTGACGGGAGCTCTGGAAACACCATATATTTT. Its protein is CAISDGSSGNTIYF.

Here the CDR3 reads CASGSTATDTQYF. CDR3 bases: TGTGCTAGTGGTTCGACAGCAACAGATACGCAGTATTTT. The V gene is TRBV12-5, the J gene TRBJ2-3; D is perhaps TRBD1 (5 bases). The ends were cut back, 4 bases at V and 3 bases at J, with 8 bases in the middle. Germline loops: CDR1 LGHNT, CDR2 FRNRAP. The length of the CDR3 is 13 residues.

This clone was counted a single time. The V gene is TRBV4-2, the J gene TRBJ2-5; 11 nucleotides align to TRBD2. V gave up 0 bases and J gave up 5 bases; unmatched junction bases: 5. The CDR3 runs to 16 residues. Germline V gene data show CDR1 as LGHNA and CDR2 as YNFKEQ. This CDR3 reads CASSQDRASGGETQYF. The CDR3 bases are TGTGCCAGCAGCCAAGATAGGGCTAGCGGGGGGGAGACCCAGTACTTC.

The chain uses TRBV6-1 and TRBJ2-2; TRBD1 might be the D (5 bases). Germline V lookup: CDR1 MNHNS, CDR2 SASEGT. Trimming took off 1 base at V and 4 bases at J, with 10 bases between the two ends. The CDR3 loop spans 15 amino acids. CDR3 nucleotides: TGTGCCAGCAGTGAAGGCAGGGTGGGCACCGGGGAGCTGTTTTTT. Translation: CASSEGRVGTGELFF.

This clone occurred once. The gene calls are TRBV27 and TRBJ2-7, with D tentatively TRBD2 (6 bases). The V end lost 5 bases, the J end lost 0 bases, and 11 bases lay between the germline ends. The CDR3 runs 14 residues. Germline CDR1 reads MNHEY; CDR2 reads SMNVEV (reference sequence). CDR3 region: CASSRGLNSYEQYF. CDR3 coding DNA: TGTGCCAGCAGTCGGGGACTGAACTCCTACGAGCAGTACTTC.

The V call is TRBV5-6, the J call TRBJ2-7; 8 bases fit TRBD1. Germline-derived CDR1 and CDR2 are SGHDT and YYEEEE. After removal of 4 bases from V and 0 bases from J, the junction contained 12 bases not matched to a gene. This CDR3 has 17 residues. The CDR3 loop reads CASSPSPGQVSSYEQYF. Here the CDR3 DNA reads TGTGCCAGCAGCCCTTCACCGGGACAGGTCAGCTCCTACGAGCAGTACTTC.

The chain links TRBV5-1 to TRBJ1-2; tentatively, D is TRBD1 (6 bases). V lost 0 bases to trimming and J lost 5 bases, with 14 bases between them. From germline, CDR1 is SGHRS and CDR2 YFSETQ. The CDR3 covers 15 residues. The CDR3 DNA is TGCGCCAGCAGCTTGGAACAAGGGGGGGGATATGGCTACACCTTC. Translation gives CASSLEQGGGYGYTF.

CDR3 sequence: CSVDGQGRTEAFF. The CDR3 DNA follows: TGCAGCGTTGATGGACAGGGAAGGACTGAAGCTTTCTTT. J is TRBJ1-1 and V is TRBV29-1; 8 bases are a match to TRBD1. Germline CDR1 reads SQVTM; CDR2 reads ANQGSEA. The CDR3 spans 13 residues. With 3 bases clipped from V and 5 bases from J, the junction kept 5 bases outside the gene matches.

The CDR3 DNA reads as TGTGCCTGGAGTGGCTACAGGGGCTCTGGAAACACCATATATTTT. Amino acid sequence: CAWSGYRGSGNTIYF. This chain joins TRBV30 and TRBJ1-3; 7 nucleotides agree with TRBD1. The CDR3 is 15 residues long. The V and J ends lost 1 base and 0 bases, in that order; junction bases with no gene match: 3. Germline assignment: CDR1 GTSNPN and CDR2 SVGIG (reference sequence).

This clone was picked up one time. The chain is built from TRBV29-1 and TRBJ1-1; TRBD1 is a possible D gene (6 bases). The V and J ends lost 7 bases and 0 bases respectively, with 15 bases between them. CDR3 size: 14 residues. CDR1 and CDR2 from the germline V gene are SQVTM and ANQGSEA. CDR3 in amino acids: CSARRTEMNTEAFF. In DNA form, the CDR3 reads TGCAGCGCCCGAAGGACAGAAATGAACACTGAAGCTTTCTTT.

CDR3 sequence: CASSAAGPFLTGELFF. DNA for the CDR3: TGTGCCAGCAGTGCTGCGGGCCCCTTCCTCACCGGGGAGCTGTTTTTT. This chain joins TRBV6-1 and TRBJ2-2; weak D call: TRBD2 (5 bases). The CDR3 is 16 amino acids. CDR1 MNHNS and CDR2 SASEGT come from the germline V gene. V was clipped by 4 bases and J by 4 bases, with 16 bases between them.

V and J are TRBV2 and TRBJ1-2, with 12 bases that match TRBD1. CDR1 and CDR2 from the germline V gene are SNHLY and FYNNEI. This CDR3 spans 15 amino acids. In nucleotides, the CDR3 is TGTGCGCTAGACGGGGGGACAGGGGGCGACTATGGCTACACCTTC. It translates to CALDGGTGGDYGYTF. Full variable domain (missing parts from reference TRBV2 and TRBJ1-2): EPEVTQTPSHQVTQMGQEVILRCVPISNHLYFYWYRQILGQKVEFLVSFYNNEISEKSEIFDDQFSVERPDGSNFTLKIRSTKLEDSAMYFCALDGGTGGDYGYTFGSGTRLTVV.

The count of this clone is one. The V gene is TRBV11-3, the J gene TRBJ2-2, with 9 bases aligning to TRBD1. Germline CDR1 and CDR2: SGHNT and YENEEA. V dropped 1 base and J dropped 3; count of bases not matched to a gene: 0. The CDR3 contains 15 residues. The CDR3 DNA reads TGTGCCAGCAGCTTAGGACAGGGGGACACCGGGGAGCTGTTTTTT. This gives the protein CASSLGQGDTGELFF.

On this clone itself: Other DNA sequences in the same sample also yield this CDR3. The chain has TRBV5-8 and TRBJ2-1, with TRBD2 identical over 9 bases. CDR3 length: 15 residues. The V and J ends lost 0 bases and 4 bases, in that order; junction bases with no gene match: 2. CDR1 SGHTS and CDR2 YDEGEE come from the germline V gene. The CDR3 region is CASSLGLAGYNEQFF. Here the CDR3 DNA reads TGTGCCAGCAGCTTGGGCCTAGCGGGGTACAATGAGCAGTTCTTC. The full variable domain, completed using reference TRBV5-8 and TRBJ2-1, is EAGVTQSPTHLIKTRGQQATLRCSPISGHTSVYWYQQALGLGLQFLLWYDEGEERNRGNFPPRFSGRQFPNYSSELNVNALELEDSALYLCASSLGLAGYNEQFFGPGTRLTVL.

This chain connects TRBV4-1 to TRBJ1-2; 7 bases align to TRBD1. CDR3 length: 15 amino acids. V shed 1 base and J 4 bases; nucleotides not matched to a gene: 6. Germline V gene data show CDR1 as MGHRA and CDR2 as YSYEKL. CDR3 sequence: CASSQGAAGGYGYTF. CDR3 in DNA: TGCGCCAGCAGCCAAGGTGCCGCAGGGGGCTATGGCTACACCTTC.

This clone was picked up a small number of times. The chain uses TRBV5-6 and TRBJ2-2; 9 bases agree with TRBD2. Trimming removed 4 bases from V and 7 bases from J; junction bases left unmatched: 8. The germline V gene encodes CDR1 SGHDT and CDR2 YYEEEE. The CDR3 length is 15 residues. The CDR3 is CASSNSGGRGGELFF. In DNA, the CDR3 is TGTGCCAGCAGCAACAGCGGGGGGCGAGGCGGGGAGCTGTTTTTT.

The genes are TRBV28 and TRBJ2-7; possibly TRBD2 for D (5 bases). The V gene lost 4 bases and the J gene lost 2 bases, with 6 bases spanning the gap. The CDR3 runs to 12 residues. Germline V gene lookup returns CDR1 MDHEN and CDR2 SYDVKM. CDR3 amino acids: CASSSAAYEQYF. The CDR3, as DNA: TGTGCCAGCAGTTCAGCGGCCTACGAGCAGTACTTC.

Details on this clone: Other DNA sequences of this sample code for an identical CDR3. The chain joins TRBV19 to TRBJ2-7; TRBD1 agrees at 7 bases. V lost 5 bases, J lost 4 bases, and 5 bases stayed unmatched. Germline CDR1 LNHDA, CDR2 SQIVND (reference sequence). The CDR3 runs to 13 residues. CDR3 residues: CASSLRDSYEQYF. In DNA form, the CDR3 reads TGTGCCAGTAGTCTCCGGGACAGTTACGAGCAGTACTTC.

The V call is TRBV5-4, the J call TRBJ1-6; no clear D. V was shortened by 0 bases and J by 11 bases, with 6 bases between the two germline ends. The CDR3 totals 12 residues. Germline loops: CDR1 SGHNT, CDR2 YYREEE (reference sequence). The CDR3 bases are TGTGCCAGCAGCTTGGACAAGACACCCCTCCACTTT. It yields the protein CASSLDKTPLHF.

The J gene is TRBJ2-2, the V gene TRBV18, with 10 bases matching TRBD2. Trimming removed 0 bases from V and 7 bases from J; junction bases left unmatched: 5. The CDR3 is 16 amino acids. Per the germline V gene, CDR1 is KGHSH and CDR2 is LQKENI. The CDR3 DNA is TGTGCCAGCTCACCACCCCAGCGGGGGGGAGTCGGGGAGCTGTTTTTT. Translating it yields CASSPPQRGGVGELFF.